In its sample, the clone carrying this TCR beta chain was seen a few times. Antigen unknown. TCRdb ran MiXCR on the reads and lists one entry per CDR3 protein. This repertoire shows fewer than 130,000 distinct CDR3 sequences, 42% found once; its top ten account for roughly 74%. Germline lookup yields CDR1 DFQATT and CDR2 SNEGSKA (reference sequence). CDR3 size: 16 residues. V was clipped by 0 bases and J by 3 bases, with 15 bases between them. The data stem from a study of T cell repertoires in cytomegalovirus infection. Study overall: It can be stated that public TCR beta signatures indicated CMV infection as well as a matching HLA type. Notes on the study in general: HLA-C-restricted CMV-specific TCR beta clonotypes prevailed in the ex vivo response.

The rearrangement uses TRBV20-1 and TRBJ1-5; D gene uncertain. The sequences come from CD8+ T cells from cultured PBMCs, collected from culture after CMV antigen stimulation. The TCR sequence derives from a human donor in good health (CMV status not recorded). Some clones in this sample may be carry-over from other donors' samples. The CDR3 is CSAREGPRISNQPQHF. The CDR3, as DNA: TGCAGTGCTAGAGAAGGACCGCGGATTTCCAATCAGCCCCAGCATTTT.